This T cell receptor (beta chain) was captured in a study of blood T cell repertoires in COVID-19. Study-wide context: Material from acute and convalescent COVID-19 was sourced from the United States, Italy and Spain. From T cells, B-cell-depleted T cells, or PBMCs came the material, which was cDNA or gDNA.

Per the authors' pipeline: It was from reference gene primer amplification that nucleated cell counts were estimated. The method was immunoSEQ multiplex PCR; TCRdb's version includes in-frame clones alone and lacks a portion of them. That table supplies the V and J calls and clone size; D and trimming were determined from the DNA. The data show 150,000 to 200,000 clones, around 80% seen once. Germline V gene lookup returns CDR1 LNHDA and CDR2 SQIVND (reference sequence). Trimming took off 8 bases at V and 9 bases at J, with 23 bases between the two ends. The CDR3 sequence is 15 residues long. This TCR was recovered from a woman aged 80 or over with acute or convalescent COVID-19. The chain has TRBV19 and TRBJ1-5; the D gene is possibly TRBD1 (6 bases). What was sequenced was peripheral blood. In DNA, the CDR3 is TGTGCCAGTGCCAGGGGCACCCTGGAATCGATGCCCCAGCATTTT. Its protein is CASARGTLESMPQHF.